What follows are 14 T cell receptor beta chains derived from one specimen sequenced in a study of blood T cell repertoires in COVID-19. Method: immunoSEQ multiplex PCR; TCRdb's copy keeps in-frame clones and lacks some. The data show approximately 260,000 clones, roughly 80% seen once. The specimen sequenced was PBMCs or T cells enriched from blood (not recorded which). Receptors were obtained from a man aged 45-65 years who had recovered from COVID-19.

The rearrangement uses TRBV19 and TRBJ1-1, with TRBD1 matching over 9 bases. V shed 6 bases, J shed 7 bases, and the junction held 12 bases outside the gene matches. Germline-derived CDR1 and CDR2 are LNHDA and SQIVND (reference sequence). The CDR3 runs to 15 residues. CDR3 bases: TGTGCCAGTAGGGACAGGGGAAGGAAGGTCGGTGAAGCTTTCTTT. As protein: CASRDRGRKVGEAFF.

This chain links TRBV11-2 with TRBJ2-7; maybe TRBD1 (5 bases). V lost 2 bases, J lost 2 bases, and 10 bases lay in between. The CDR3 has 14 residues. Germline CDR1 reads SGHAT; CDR2 reads FQNNGV. The CDR3 region is CASSLTDRTYEQYF. The CDR3 nucleotides are TGTGCCAGCAGCTTAACCGACAGAACCTACGAGCAGTACTTC.

This rearrangement joins TRBV5-4 to TRBJ2-5; 9 nucleotides match TRBD1. V lost 4 bases to trimming and J lost 4 bases; unmatched junction nucleotides: 2. Germline assignment: CDR1 SGHNT and CDR2 YYREEE (reference sequence). The CDR3 totals 13 residues. The CDR3 region has the DNA TGTGCCAGCAGCCGACAGGGGGTAGAGACCCAGTACTTC. Amino acid sequence: CASSRQGVETQYF.

This clone occurred a few times. The chain employs TRBV7-2 and TRBJ1-5, with 7 bases aligning to TRBD1. V was pared by 3 bases and J by 4 bases, with 0 bases of the junction left unmatched. This CDR3 is 13 amino acids long. The germline V gene has CDR1 SGHTA and CDR2 FQGNSA. The chain's CDR3 is CASSFRGNQPQHF. CDR3 DNA: TGTGCCAGCAGCTTCAGGGGGAATCAGCCCCAGCATTTT.

The rearrangement joins TRBV20-1 to TRBJ1-5; weak D call: TRBD1 (5 bases). The CDR3 is 14 residues long. Germline-derived CDR1 and CDR2 are DFQATT and SNEGSKA (reference sequence). The V end lost 3 bases, the J end lost 2 bases, and 11 bases lay between the germline ends. In DNA form, the CDR3 reads TGCAGTGCTAGTGGACCAGGGCGCAATCAGCCCCAGCATTTT. It encodes CSASGPGRNQPQHF.

The rearrangement joins TRBV10-3 to TRBJ1-5; D may be TRBD1 (5 bases). The CDR3 loop spans 14 amino acids. Germline CDR1 is ENHRY and CDR2 is SYGVKD. Trimming took 0 bases from V and 7 from J, leaving 10 bases between them. The CDR3 protein is CAISESPGNQPQHF. CDR3 nucleotide sequence: TGTGCCATCAGTGAGTCCCCAGGGAACCAGCCCCAGCATTTT.

The rearrangement links TRBV28 to TRBJ1-6, with D maybe TRBD1 (5 bases). The V and J ends lost 3 bases and 7 bases respectively, with 7 bases between them. CDR1 and CDR2 from the germline V gene are MDHEN and SYDVKM. CDR3 length equals 13 residues. The CDR3 loop is CASSLEGNSPLHF. The CDR3 region has the DNA TGTGCCAGCAGTTTGGAGGGGAATTCACCCCTCCACTTT.

The chain has TRBV12-3 or TRBV12-4 and TRBJ2-7, with D unclear. V lost 8 bases to trimming and J lost 6 bases, with 17 bases between them. This CDR3 contains 13 residues. The CDR3 sequence: CASRWQEKGEQYF. The CDR3 nucleotides are TGTGCCAGCCGCTGGCAGGAAAAAGGCGAGCAGTACTTC.

This chain uses TRBV18 with TRBJ1-3, with D tentatively TRBD1 (5 bases). The ends were cut back, 6 bases at V and 0 bases at J, with 6 bases in the middle. This CDR3 comprises 13 residues. The V gene's germline CDR1 is KGHSH and CDR2 LQKENI. The CDR3 region is CASSDISGNTIYF. In nucleotides, the CDR3 is TGTGCCAGCTCGGACATCTCTGGAAACACCATATATTTT.

V gene TRBV9 combines with J gene TRBJ1-3, with D unclear. The CDR3 has 16 residues. Germline CDR1 reads SGDLS; CDR2 reads YYNGEE. V lost 3 bases and J 0 bases, leaving 13 bases between the germline ends. CDR3 loop: CASSASPGNSGNTIYF. CDR3 nucleotide sequence: TGTGCCAGCAGCGCCTCCCCAGGAAACTCTGGAAACACCATATATTTT.

This chain connects TRBV2 to TRBJ2-7; maybe TRBD2 (6 bases). V was cut by 5 bases and J by 0 bases, with 11 bases left in between. The germline gives CDR1 SNHLY, CDR2 FYNNEI. This CDR3 is built from 14 residues. The CDR3 loop reads CASSQGLPSYEQYF. In DNA, the CDR3 is TGTGCCAGCAGTCAGGGACTGCCCTCCTACGAGCAGTACTTC.

This clone appeared a single time. V gene TRBV28 combines with J gene TRBJ1-4; D is unresolved. The germline CDR1 and CDR2 sequences are MDHEN and SYDVKM. This CDR3 region has 17 residues. Trimming cost V 3 bases and J 0 bases, with 14 bases left between them. The CDR3 nucleotides read TGTGCCAGCAGTTTTTTCCAGGCCCTTGCAACTAATGAAAAACTGTTTTTT. Protein sequence: CASSFFQALATNEKLFF.

This chain uses TRBV11-2 with TRBJ1-2; D gene unclear. CDR3 length: 11 residues. V was clipped by 3 bases and J by 6 bases, with 5 bases between them. CDR1 is SGHAT, CDR2 FQNNGV, per germline. The CDR3 region is CASSLGDGYTF. For the CDR3, the DNA is TGTGCCAGCAGCTTGGGCGATGGCTACACCTTC.

This clone was recorded only once. V is TRBV4-3 and J is TRBJ2-5; D is unclear. This CDR3 is 15 amino acids long. Trimming shortened V by 0 bases and J by 1 base, and 9 bases separated the two germline ends. The germline CDR1 and CDR2 sequences are LGHNA and YSLEER. The DNA of the CDR3 is TGCGCCAGCAGCCAAGATCTACTATTCCAAGAGACCCAGTACTTC. Translated, it gives CASSQDLLFQETQYF.